This is a list of T cell receptor beta chains from one sample in a study of neoadjuvant nivolumab and ipilimumab in lung cancer. Method: immunoSEQ multiplex PCR; TCRdb's copy keeps in-frame clones and lacks some. The top ten hold more than 3% of the sample, which has more than 40,000 clones, roughly 90% seen once. The sample in question was blood, obtained before neoadjuvant nivolumab, alone or with ipilimumab. These TCRs come from an adult with non-small cell lung cancer. Some clones in this sample may be carry-over from other donors' samples. Both conserved end residues are part of each CDR3. The D gene is left open where the match is weak. For some rows the clone size is stated as once, few or many, or as a class when expanded; others skip it.

abundance: -; d_gene: -; len: 14; v_gene: TRBV5-4; j_gene: TRBJ2-1; CDR3nt: TGTGCCAGCAGCGGGGGGAGCTCCTACAATGAGCAGTTCTTC; CDR3aa: CASSGGSSYNEQFF
abundance: -; d_gene: -; len: 12; v_gene: TRBV29-1; j_gene: TRBJ1-5; CDR3nt: TGCAGCGTCGAACAGGGTGCTCAGCCCCAGCATTTT; CDR3aa: CSVEQGAQPQHF
abundance: -; d_gene: -; len: 15; v_gene: TRBV5-4; j_gene: TRBJ2-7; CDR3nt: TGTGCCAGCATCCCCGAGGGGCGAGGGATTACCCAGCAGTACTTC; CDR3aa: CASIPEGRGITQQYF
abundance: -; d_gene: -; len: 13; v_gene: TRBV7-3; j_gene: TRBJ1-1; CDR3nt: TGTGCCAGCAGCTTATGGTGGAACACTGAAGCTTTCTTT; CDR3aa: CASSLWWNTEAFF
abundance: once; d_gene: TRBD2; len: 15; v_gene: TRBV11-2; j_gene: TRBJ2-1; CDR3nt: TGTGCCAGCAGCTCAGGACTAGCGAGGCACAATGAGCAGTTCTTC; CDR3aa: CASSSGLARHNEQFF
abundance: -; d_gene: -; len: 14; v_gene: TRBV13; j_gene: TRBJ2-1; CDR3nt: TGTGCCAGCAGCTCACGGAGTTCCTACAATGAGCAGTTCTTC; CDR3aa: CASSSRSSYNEQFF
abundance: once; d_gene: TRBD1; len: 17; v_gene: TRBV4-1; j_gene: TRBJ1-1; CDR3nt: TGCGCCAGCAGCCAGACATTCCGGACAGGGGGTTTCACTGAAGCTTTCTTT; CDR3aa: CASSQTFRTGGFTEAFF
abundance: few; d_gene: TRBD2; len: 14; v_gene: TRBV6-1; j_gene: TRBJ2-2; CDR3nt: TGTGCCAGCAGAGGGACTACGCACACCGGGGAGCTGTTTTTT; CDR3aa: CASRGTTHTGELFF
abundance: -; d_gene: -; len: 15; v_gene: TRBV5-1; j_gene: TRBJ2-6; CDR3nt: TGCGCCAGCAGCTTGTCCAACTCTGGGGCCAACGTCCTGACTTTC; CDR3aa: CASSLSNSGANVLTF
abundance: -; d_gene: TRBD2; len: 16; v_gene: TRBV9; j_gene: TRBJ2-1; CDR3nt: TGTGCCAGCAGCATAGGGCGGGAGGGCCTAGGGATTGAGCAGTTCTTC; CDR3aa: CASSIGREGLGIEQFF
abundance: once; d_gene: -; len: 16; v_gene: TRBV5-1; j_gene: TRBJ1-1; CDR3nt: TGCGCCAGCAGCCCGGGTGCAGGAGGGATGAACACTGAAGCTTTCTTT; CDR3aa: CASSPGAGGMNTEAFF
abundance: few; d_gene: -; len: 14; v_gene: TRBV7-2; j_gene: TRBJ1-5; CDR3nt: TGTGCCAGCAGCTTCGGCAATAGCAATCAGCCCCAGCATTTT; CDR3aa: CASSFGNSNQPQHF
abundance: once; d_gene: -; len: 12; v_gene: TRBV5-1; j_gene: TRBJ2-5; CDR3nt: TGCGCCAGCAGCTCGCTCCAAGAGACCCAGTACTTC; CDR3aa: CASSSLQETQYF
abundance: -; d_gene: -; len: 15; v_gene: TRBV18; j_gene: TRBJ1-3; CDR3nt: TGTGCCAGCTCACCGAATGTCAGGGATGGAAACACCATATATTTT; CDR3aa: CASSPNVRDGNTIYF
abundance: -; d_gene: -; len: 11; v_gene: TRBV13; j_gene: TRBJ2-1; CDR3nt: TGTGCCAGCAGCGACGCCAATGAGCAGTTCTTC; CDR3aa: CASSDANEQFF
abundance: -; d_gene: -; len: 13; v_gene: TRBV7-9; j_gene: TRBJ2-7; CDR3nt: TGTGCCAGCAGCCCTGGACAGCGAGGCGAGCAGTACTTC; CDR3aa: CASSPGQRGEQYF
abundance: -; d_gene: -; len: 14; v_gene: TRBV7-3; j_gene: TRBJ2-2; CDR3nt: TGTGCCAGCAGCTCTAGAGACGGAACCGGGGAGCTGTTTTTT; CDR3aa: CASSSRDGTGELFF
abundance: -; d_gene: -; len: 13; v_gene: TRBV19; j_gene: TRBJ2-3; CDR3nt: TGTGCCAGTAGTGGGCCCTTGACAGATACGCAGTATTTT; CDR3aa: CASSGPLTDTQYF
abundance: -; d_gene: -; len: 16; v_gene: TRBV25-1; j_gene: TRBJ1-1; CDR3nt: TGTGCCAGCAGTGAATATGGAGTGGGATTGGCGACTGAAGCTTTCTTT; CDR3aa: CASSEYGVGLATEAFF
abundance: -; d_gene: -; len: 16; v_gene: TRBV7-9; j_gene: TRBJ2-3; CDR3nt: TGTGCCAGCAGCGACTCCGGCGGATATGGCTCAGATACGCAGTATTTT; CDR3aa: CASSDSGGYGSDTQYF
abundance: -; d_gene: -; len: 11; v_gene: TRBV7-2; j_gene: TRBJ1-2; CDR3nt: TGTGCCAGCAGCGTCGGAGGTGGCTACACCTTC; CDR3aa: CASSVGGGYTF
abundance: few; d_gene: -; len: 12; v_gene: TRBV2; j_gene: TRBJ2-3; CDR3nt: TGTGCCAGCAGTGTATACACAGATACGCAGTATTTT; CDR3aa: CASSVYTDTQYF